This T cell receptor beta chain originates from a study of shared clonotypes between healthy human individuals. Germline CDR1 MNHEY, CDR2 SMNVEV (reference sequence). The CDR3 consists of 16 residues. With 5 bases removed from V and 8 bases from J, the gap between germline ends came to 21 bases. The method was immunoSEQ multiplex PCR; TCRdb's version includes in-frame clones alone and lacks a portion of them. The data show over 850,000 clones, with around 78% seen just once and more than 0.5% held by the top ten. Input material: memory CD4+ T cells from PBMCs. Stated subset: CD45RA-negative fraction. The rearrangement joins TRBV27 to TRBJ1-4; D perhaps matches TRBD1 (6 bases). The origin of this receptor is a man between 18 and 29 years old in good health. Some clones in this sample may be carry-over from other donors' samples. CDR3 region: CASSLSWGGLGEKLFF. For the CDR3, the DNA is TGTGCCAGCAGTCTGAGCTGGGGGGGCCTAGGGGAAAAACTGTTTTTT.